The clone carrying this TCR beta chain showed up many times. The data belong to a study of human T cells and chemical hapten exposure. Overall study context: 2% DPC applied to an approximately 2 cm by approximately 2 cm arm area sensitized donors.

Per germline, CDR1 MNHNS and CDR2 SASEGT. CDR3 size: 13 residues. Trimming at V came to 8 bases and at J to 9 bases, leaving 9 bases not matched to a gene. As to time point: pre-sensitization, week 0. The treatment denotes: therapeutic diphenylcyclopropenone sensitization with weekly scalp DPC. TCRdb re-analysed the RACE reads in MiXCR, keeping a single row per CDR3 protein. The sample has 100,000 to 150,000 distinct CDR3 sequences, less than 15% seen once. The sequence came from a woman aged 18 to 35 with alopecia areata. Some clones in this sample may be carry-over from other donors' samples. V is TRBV6-1 and J is TRBJ2-1; TRBD2 agrees at 8 bases. This material consisted of whole blood, taken in connection with sensitization to the hapten diphenylcyclopropenone (DPC). CDR3 nucleotide sequence: TGTGCCAGCCATAGGACTAGCAGAAGTGAGCAGTTCTTC. Translated: CASHRTSRSEQFF.